This T cell receptor (beta chain) was captured by sequencing in a study of shared clonotypes between healthy human individuals. This clone was detected a few times. Trimming cost V 4 bases and J 6 bases, with 12 bases left between them. The CDR3 extends over 14 amino acids. From germline, CDR1 is SEHNR and CDR2 FQNEAQ (reference sequence). Generated by immunoSEQ multiplex PCR, the TCRdb table keeps only in-frame clones and is missing some. The sample holds around 530,000 clones, about 80% seen once. The rearrangement uses TRBV7-9 and TRBJ1-4; no reliable D call. The sequence was collected from a woman in her thirties or forties in good health. Some clones in this sample may be carry-over from other donors' samples. The sequenced material came from PBMCs. The DNA of the CDR3 is TGTGCCAGCAGCTCGCCCGCCGGGGATGAAAAACTGTTTTTT. Its protein is CASSSPAGDEKLFF.